This entry features one T cell receptor (beta chain) sequence. Antigen unknown. Data came from immunoSEQ multiplex PCR; TCRdb stores just in-frame clones and leaves some out. The sample yields over 90,000 clones, roughly 94% seen once. This record comes from a study of cytomegalovirus exposure and HLA in healthy donors. Study at large: It was reported in a later analysis that the same platform had been used for the approximately 110 validation repertoires as for the 550 to 700 first-cohort repertoires.

Per the germline V gene, CDR1 is MGHRA and CDR2 is YSYEKL. The germline V and J ends were trimmed by 3 bases and 0 bases, with 12 bases remaining between them. This CDR3 comprises 15 residues. Study findings and constraints: According to a subsequent analysis, TCR clusters identified in the first cohort showed a tendency to co-occur across the 100 to 150 validation repertoires.

The chain employs TRBV4-1 and TRBJ2-7; D might be TRBD2 (6 bases). This receptor was taken from a woman younger than 30 in good health and CMV-seronegative. Sequencing was done on a sample of PBMCs. CDR3 nucleotides: TGCGCCAGCAGCCAGCGGGGTGGAGGCTCCTACGAGCAGTACTTC. Amino acids: CASSQRGGGSYEQYF.